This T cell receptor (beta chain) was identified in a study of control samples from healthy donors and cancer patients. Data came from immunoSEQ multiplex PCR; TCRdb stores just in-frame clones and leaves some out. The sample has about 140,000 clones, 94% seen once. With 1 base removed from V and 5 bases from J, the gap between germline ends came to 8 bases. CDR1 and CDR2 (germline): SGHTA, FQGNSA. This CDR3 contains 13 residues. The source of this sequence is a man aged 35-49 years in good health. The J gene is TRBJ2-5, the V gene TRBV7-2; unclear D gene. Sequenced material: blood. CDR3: CASSLGFAETQYF. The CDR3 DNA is TGTGCCAGCAGCTTAGGATTCGCGGAGACCCAGTACTTC.